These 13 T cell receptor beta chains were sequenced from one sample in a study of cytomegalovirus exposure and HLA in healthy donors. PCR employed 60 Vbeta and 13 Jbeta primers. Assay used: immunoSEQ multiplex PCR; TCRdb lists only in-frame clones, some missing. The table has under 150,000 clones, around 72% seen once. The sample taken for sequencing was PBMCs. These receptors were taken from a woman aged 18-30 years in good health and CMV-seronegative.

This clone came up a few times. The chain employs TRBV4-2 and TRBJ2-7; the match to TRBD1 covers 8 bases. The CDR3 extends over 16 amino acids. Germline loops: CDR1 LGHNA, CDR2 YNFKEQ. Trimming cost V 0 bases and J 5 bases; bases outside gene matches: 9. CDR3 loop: CASSQDVGTGPDEQYF. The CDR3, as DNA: TGTGCCAGCAGCCAAGATGTGGGGACAGGACCCGACGAGCAGTACTTC.

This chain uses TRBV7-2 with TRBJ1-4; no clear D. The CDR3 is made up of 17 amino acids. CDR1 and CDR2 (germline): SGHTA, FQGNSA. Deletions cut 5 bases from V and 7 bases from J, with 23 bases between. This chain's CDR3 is CASSGSIGNYAPEKLFF. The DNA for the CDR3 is TGTGCCAGCAGCGGGAGTATCGGGAACTACGCTCCTGAAAAACTGTTTTTT.

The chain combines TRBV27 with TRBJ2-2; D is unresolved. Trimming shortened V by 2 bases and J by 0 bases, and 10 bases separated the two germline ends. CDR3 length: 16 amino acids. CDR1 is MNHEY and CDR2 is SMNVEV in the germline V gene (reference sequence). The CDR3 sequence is CASSLVGFANTGELFF. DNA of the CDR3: TGTGCCAGCAGTTTAGTGGGCTTCGCGAACACCGGGGAGCTGTTTTTT.

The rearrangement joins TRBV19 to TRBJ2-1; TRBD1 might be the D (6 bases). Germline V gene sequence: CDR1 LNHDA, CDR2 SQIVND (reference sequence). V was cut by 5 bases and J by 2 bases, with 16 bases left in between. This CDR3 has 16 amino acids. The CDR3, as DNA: TGTGCCAGTAGTCCGGTTCAGGGGTACCCCTACAATGAGCAGTTCTTC. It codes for CASSPVQGYPYNEQFF.

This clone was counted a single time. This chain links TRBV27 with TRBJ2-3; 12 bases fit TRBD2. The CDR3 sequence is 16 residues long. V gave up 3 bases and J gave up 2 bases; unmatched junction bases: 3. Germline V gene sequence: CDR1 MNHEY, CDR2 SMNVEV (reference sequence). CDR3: CASSLLAGGITDTQYF. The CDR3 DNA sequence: TGTGCCAGCAGTTTGCTAGCGGGGGGGATCACAGATACGCAGTATTTT.

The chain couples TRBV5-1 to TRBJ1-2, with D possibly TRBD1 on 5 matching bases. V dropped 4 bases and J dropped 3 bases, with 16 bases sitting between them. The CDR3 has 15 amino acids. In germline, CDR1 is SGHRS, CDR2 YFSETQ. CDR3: CASSPRQGAYYGYTF. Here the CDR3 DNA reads TGCGCCAGCAGCCCCCGGCAGGGTGCATACTATGGCTACACCTTC.

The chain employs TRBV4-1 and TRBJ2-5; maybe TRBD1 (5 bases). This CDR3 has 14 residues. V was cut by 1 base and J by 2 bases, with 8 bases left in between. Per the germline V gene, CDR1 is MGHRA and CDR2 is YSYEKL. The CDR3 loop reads CASSQADSQETQYF. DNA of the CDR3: TGCGCCAGCAGCCAAGCCGACAGTCAAGAGACCCAGTACTTC.

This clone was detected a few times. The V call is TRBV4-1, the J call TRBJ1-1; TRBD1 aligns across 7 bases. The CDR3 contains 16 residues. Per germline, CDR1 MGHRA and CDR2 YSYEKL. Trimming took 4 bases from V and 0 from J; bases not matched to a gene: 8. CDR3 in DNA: TGCGCCAGCAGCCCCCCCGGGAGGGGGCTGAACACTGAAGCTTTCTTT. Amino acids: CASSPPGRGLNTEAFF.

The CDR3 is CASSGTSGGESQETQYF. Written as DNA, the CDR3 is TGTGCCAGCAGCGGGACTAGCGGAGGGGAGTCCCAAGAGACCCAGTACTTC. The chain joins TRBV21-1 to TRBJ2-5; the table names TRBD2, a call not compared with the DNA. TRBV21-1 has pseudogene status. The CDR3 runs to 17 residues.

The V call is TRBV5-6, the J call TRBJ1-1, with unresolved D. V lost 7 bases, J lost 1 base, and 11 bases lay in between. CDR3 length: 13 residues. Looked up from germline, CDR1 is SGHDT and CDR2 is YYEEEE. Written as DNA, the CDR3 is TGTGCCAGCTCGTGGGCGGGGAACACTGAAGCTTTCTTT. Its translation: CASSWAGNTEAFF.

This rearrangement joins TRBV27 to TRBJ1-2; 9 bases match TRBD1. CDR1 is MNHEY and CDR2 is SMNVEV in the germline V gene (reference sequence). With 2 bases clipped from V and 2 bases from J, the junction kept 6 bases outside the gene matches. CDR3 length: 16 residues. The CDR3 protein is CASSLRGQGLNYGYTF. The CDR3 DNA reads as TGTGCCAGCAGTTTAAGGGGACAGGGTTTGAACTATGGCTACACCTTC.

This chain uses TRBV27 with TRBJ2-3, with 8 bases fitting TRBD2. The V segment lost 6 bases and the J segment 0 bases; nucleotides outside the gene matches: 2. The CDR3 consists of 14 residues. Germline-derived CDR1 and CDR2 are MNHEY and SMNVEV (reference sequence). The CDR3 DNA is TGTGCCAGCAGACGACTAGCGAGCACAGATACGCAGTATTTT. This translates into CASRRLASTDTQYF.

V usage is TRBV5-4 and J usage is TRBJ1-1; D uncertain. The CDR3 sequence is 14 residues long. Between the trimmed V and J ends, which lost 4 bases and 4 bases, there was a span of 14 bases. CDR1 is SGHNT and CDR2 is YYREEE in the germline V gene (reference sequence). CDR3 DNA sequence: TGTGCCAGCAGCCCATCTACAGCCGCCACTGAAGCTTTCTTT. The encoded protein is CASSPSTAATEAFF.